This T cell receptor beta chain comes out of a study of response to subunit inactivated influenza vaccine. Regarding the study as a whole: Authors proposed each seasonal influenza vaccination draws in few new T cells.

TCRdb re-called the RT-PCR reads with MiXCR, one entry per CDR3 protein. Here the sample spans 700,000 to 900,000 distinct CDR3 sequences, around 20% being singletons. About this clonotype itself: The antigen is undetermined.

Germline V gene lookup returns CDR1 LNHNV and CDR2 YYDKDF (reference sequence). This CDR3 has 12 residues. V was shortened by 1 base and J by 8 bases, with 6 bases between the two germline ends. V gene TRBV15 combines with J gene TRBJ2-1; perhaps TRBD2 as D (5 bases). The sequencing used PBMCs from blood, collected approximately 5 days after vaccination. This TCR came from a man aged 50-59 years who received an inactivated influenza vaccine. CDR3 DNA: TGTGCCACCAGCAGAGTCGGGGATGAGCAGTTCTTC. Encoded protein: CATSRVGDEQFF.